There are a few counts of the clone carrying this T cell receptor (beta chain). Its antigen remains unidentified. The germline V gene has CDR1 MNHEY and CDR2 SMNVEV (reference sequence). The CDR3 is 15 amino acids. V gave up 7 bases and J gave up 4 bases; unmatched junction bases: 9. Amplification of TCR beta CDR3 regions used RNA as the template. When the TCR CDR3 underwent first-round RT-PCR, the HTBI primer set was used. One entry per CDR3 protein results from TCRdb running MiXCR on the multiplex PCR reads. Of roughly 500,000 distinct CDR3 sequences listed, just over 45% are singletons. This record belongs to a study of T cells in Graves' hyperthyroidism and ophthalmopathy. Study-level results: It was a median approximately 6.9 months before onset that the model predicted ophthalmopathy. Most expanded thyroid clonotypes above 0.001 recurred in blood. Separating ophthalmopathy from stable hyperthyroidism was achieved by a 13 V-J model.

Diagnostic decisions used clinical symptoms, serum thyroxine and TRAb, thyroid ultrasound and orbital computed tomography. Sequenced input: peripheral blood or thyroid tissue (not recorded which). This receptor was obtained from an adult woman with Graves' disease, either hyperthyroidism or ophthalmopathy (not recorded which). The chain has TRBV27 and TRBJ1-1; 10 nucleotides line up with TRBD1. CDR3 nucleotides: TGTGCCAGCAACAAAGACAGGGGGCGGTTCACTGAAGCTTTCTTT. It specifies CASNKDRGRFTEAFF.